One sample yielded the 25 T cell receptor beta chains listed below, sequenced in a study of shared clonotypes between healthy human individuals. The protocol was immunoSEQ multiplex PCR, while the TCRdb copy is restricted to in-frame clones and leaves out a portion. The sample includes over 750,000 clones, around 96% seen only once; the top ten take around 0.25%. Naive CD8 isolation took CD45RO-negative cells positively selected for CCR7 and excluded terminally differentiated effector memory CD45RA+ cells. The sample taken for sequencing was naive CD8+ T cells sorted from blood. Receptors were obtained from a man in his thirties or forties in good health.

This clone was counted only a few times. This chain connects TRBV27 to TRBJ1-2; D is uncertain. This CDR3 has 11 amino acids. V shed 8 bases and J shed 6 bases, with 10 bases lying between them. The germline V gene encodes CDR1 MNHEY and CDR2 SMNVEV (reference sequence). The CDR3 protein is CASGRVDGYTF. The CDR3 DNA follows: TGTGCCAGCGGACGGGTCGATGGCTACACCTTC.

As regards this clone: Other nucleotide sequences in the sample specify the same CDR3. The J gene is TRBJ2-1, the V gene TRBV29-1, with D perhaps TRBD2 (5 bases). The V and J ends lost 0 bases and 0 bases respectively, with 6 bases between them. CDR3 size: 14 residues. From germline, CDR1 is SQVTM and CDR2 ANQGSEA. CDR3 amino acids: CSVEEGSSYNEQFF. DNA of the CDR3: TGCAGCGTTGAAGAGGGGAGCTCCTACAATGAGCAGTTCTTC.

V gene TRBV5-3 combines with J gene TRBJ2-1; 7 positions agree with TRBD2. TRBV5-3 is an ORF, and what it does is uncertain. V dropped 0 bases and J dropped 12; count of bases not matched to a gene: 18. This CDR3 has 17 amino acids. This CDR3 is CARSLAQKLASIYWQFF. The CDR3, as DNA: TGTGCCAGAAGCTTGGCCCAGAAACTAGCGAGTATTTATTGGCAGTTCTTC.

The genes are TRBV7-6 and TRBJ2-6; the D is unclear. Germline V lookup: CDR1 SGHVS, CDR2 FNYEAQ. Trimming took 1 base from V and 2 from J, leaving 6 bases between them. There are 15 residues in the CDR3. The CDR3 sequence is CASSLDGAGANVLTF. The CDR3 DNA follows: TGTGCCAGCAGCTTAGACGGAGCTGGGGCCAACGTCCTGACTTTC. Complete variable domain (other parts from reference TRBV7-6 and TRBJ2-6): GAGVSQSPRYKVTKRGQDVALRCDPISGHVSLYWYRQALGQGPEFLTYFNYEAQQDKSGLPNDRFSAERPEGSISTLTIQRTEQRDSAMYRCASSLDGAGANVLTFGAGSRLTVL.

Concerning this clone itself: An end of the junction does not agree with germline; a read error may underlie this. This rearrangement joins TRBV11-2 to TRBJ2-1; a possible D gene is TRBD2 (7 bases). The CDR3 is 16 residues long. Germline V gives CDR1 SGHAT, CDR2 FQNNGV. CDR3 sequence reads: CASRLGGGGTYNEQFF. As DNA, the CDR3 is TGTGCCAGCAGGTTAGGGGGGGGCGGAACCTACAATGAGCAGTTCTTC.

In nucleotides, the CDR3 is TGTGCCAGCAGTTTGATCGGGGCAGACAGGCCCTACGAGCAGTACTTC. Protein: CASSLIGADRPYEQYF. J is TRBJ2-7 and V is TRBV27; TRBD1 might be the D (6 bases). V was clipped by 3 bases and J by 2 bases, with 17 bases between them. Germline-derived CDR1 and CDR2 are MNHEY and SMNVEV (reference sequence). The CDR3 runs 16 residues.

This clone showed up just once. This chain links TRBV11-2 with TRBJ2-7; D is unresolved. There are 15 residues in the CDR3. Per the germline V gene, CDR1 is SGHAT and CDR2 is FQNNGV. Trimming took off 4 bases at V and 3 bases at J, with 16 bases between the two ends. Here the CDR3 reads CASSYEPVTDYEQYF. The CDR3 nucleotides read TGTGCCAGCAGCTACGAGCCAGTGACCGACTACGAGCAGTACTTC. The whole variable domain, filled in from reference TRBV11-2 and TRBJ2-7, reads EAGVAQSPRYKIIEKRQSVAFWCNPISGHATLYWYQQILGQGPKLLIQFQNNGVVDDSQLPKDRFSAERLKGVDSTLKIQPAKLEDSAVYLCASSYEPVTDYEQYFGPGTRLTVT.

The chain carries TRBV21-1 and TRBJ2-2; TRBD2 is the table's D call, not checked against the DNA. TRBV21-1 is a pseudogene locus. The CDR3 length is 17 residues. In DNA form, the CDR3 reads TGTGCCAGCAGCAAAGCCATCCAGCGTTCGAACACCGGGGAGCTGTTTTTT. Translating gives CASSKAIQRSNTGELFF.

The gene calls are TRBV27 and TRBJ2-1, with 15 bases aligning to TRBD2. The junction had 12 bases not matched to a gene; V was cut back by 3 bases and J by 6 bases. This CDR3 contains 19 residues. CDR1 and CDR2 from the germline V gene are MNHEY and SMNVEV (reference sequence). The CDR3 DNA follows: TGTGCCAGCAGTTTCCGGACTAGCGGGAGGGCCGCATCAGTCAATGAGCAGTTCTTC. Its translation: CASSFRTSGRAASVNEQFF.

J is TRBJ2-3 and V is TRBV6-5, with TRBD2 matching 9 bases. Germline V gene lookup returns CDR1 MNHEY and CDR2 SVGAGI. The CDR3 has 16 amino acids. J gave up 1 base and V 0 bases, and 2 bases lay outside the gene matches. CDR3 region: CASSYSRTSGTDTQYF. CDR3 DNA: TGTGCCAGCAGTTACTCACGGACTAGCGGCACAGATACGCAGTATTTT.

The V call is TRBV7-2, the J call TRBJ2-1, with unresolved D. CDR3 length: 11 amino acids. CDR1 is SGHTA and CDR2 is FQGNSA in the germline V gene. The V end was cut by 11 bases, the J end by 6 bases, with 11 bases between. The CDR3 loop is CARQVGNEQFF. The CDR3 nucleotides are TGTGCCCGGCAAGTTGGCAATGAGCAGTTCTTC.

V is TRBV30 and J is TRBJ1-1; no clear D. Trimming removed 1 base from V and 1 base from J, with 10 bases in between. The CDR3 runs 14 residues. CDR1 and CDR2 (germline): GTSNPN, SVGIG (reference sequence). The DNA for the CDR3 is TGTGCCTGGAGTGGGTCCAGCTGGAACACTGAAGCTTTCTTT. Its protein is CAWSGSSWNTEAFF.

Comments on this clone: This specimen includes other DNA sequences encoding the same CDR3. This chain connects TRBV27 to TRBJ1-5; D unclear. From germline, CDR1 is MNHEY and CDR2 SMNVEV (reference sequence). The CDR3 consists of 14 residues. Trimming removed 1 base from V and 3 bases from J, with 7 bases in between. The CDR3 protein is CASSLLGDNQPQHF. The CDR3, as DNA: TGTGCCAGCAGTTTATTAGGAGACAATCAGCCCCAGCATTTT.

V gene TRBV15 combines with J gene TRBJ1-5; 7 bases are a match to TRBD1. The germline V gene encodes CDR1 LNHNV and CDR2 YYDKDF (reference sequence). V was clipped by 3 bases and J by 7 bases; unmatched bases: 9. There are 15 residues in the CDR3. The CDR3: CATSSQGQSLQPQHF. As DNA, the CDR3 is TGTGCCACCAGCAGTCAGGGACAGTCCCTACAGCCCCAGCATTTT.

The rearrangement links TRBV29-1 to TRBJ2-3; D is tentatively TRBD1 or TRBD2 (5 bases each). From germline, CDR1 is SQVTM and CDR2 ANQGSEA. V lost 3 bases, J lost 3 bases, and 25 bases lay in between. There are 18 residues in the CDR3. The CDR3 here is CSVETRPAGPGKTDTQYF. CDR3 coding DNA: TGCAGCGTTGAGACCCGACCGGCAGGGCCCGGGAAAACAGATACGCAGTATTTT.

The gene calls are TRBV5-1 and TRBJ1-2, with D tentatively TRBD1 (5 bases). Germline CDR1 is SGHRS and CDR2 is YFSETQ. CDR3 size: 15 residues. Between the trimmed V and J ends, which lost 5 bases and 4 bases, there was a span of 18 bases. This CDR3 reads CASRGDRAELYGYTF. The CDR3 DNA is TGCGCCAGCAGAGGGGATAGGGCGGAACTCTATGGCTACACCTTC.

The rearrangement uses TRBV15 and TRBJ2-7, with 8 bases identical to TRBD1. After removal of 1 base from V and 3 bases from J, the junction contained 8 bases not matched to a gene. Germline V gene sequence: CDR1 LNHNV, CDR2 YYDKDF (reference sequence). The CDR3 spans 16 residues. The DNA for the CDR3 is TGTGCCACCAGCAGAGGGGGGGCAGGGGGCCGCTACGAGCAGTACTTC. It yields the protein CATSRGGAGGRYEQYF.

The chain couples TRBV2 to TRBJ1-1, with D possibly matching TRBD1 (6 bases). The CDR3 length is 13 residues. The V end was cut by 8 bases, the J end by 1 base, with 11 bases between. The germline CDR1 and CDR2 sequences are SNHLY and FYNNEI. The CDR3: CASLQGWNTEAFF. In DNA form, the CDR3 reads TGTGCCAGCCTCCAGGGGTGGAACACTGAAGCTTTCTTT.

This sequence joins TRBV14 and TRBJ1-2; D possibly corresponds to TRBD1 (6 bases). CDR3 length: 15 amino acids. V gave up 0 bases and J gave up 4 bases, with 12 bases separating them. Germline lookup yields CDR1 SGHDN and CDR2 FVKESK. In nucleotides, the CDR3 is TGTGCCAGCAGCCAAGATAACCCAGGGGTCTATGGCTACACCTTC. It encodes CASSQDNPGVYGYTF.

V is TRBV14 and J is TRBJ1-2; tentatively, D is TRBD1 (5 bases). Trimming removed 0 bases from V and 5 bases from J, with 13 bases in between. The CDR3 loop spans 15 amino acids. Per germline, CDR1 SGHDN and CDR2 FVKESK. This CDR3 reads CASSQDSAGIYGYTF. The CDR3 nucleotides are TGTGCCAGCAGCCAAGATTCGGCAGGGATATATGGCTACACCTTC.

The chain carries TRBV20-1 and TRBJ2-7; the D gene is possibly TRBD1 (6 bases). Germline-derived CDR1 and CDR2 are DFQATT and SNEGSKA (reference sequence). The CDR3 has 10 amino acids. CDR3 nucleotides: TGCAGCCTCCAGGGGTACGAGCAGTACTTC. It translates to CSLQGYEQYF.

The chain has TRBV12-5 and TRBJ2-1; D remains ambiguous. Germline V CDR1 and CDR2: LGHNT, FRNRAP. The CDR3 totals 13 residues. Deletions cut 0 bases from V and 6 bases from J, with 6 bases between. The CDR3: CASGLVSTNEQFF. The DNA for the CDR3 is TGTGCTAGTGGTTTGGTATCCACCAATGAGCAGTTCTTC. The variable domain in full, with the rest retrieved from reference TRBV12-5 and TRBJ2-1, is DARVTQTPRHKVTEMGQEVTMRCQPILGHNTVFWYRQTMMQGLELLAYFRNRAPLDDSGMPKDRFSAEMPDATLATLKIQPSEPRDSAVYFCASGLVSTNEQFFGPGTRLTVL.

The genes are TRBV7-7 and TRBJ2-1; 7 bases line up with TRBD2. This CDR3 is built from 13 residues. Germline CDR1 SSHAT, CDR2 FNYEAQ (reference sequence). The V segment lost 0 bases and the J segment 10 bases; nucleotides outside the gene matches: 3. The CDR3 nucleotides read TGTGCCAGCAGCTTAGCAAGAGCGGGAGAGCAGTTCTTC. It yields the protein CASSLARAGEQFF.

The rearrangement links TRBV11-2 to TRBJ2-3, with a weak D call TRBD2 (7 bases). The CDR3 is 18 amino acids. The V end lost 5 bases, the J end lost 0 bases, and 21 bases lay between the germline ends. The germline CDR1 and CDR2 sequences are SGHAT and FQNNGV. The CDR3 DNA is TGTGCCAGCAGCCAACGGGGGGCAGGCCCTTCTAGCACAGATACGCAGTATTTT. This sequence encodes CASSQRGAGPSSTDTQYF.

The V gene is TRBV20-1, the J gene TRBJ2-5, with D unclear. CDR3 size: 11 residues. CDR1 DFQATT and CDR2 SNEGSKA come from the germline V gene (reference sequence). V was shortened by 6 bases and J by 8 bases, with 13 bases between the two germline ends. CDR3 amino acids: CSARLAGTQYF. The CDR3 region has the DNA TGCAGTGCCAGGCTCGCAGGCACCCAGTACTTC.